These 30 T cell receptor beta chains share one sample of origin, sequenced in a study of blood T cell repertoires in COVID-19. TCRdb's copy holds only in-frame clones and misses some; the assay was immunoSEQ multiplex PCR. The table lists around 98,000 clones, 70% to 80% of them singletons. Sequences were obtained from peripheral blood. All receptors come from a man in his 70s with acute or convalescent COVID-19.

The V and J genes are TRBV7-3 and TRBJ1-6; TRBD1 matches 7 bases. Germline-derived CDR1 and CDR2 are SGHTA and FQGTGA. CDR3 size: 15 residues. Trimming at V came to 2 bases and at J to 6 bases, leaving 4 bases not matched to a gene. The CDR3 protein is CASSLSAGGNSPLHF. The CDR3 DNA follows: TGTGCCAGCAGCTTATCGGCAGGGGGTAATTCACCCCTCCACTTT.

In DNA form, the CDR3 reads TGTGCCAGCAGTTACTCTGGCAGGGGAGCTAACTATGGCTACACCTTC. Translated: CASSYSGRGANYGYTF. The genes are TRBV6-6 and TRBJ1-2, with a possible D match to TRBD1 (6 bases). V was shortened by 0 bases and J by 0 bases, with 11 bases between the two germline ends. Germline CDR1 reads MNHNY; CDR2 reads SVGAGI (reference sequence). The CDR3 sequence is 16 residues long.

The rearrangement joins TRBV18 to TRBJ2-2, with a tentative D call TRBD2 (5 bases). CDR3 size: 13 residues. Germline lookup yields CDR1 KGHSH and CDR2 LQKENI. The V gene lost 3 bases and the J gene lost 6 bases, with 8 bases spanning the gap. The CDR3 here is CASSPLGAGELFF. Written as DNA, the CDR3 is TGTGCCAGCTCACCCCTCGGGGCCGGGGAGCTGTTTTTT.

CDR3 in amino acids: CASSLSTNRDRASPLHF. The CDR3 nucleotides are TGTGCCAGCAGTTTATCTACTAACCGGGACAGGGCCTCACCCCTCCACTTT. The gene calls are TRBV27 and TRBJ1-6, with 9 bases matching TRBD1. V lost 0 bases and J lost 10; bases outside the gene matches: 10. The CDR3 loop spans 17 amino acids. Looked up from germline, CDR1 is MNHEY and CDR2 is SMNVEV (reference sequence).

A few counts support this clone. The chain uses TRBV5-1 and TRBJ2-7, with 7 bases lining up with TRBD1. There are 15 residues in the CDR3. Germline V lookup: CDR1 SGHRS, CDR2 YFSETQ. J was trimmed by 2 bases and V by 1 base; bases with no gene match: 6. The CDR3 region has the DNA TGCGCCAGCAGCTTGCGTGGACAGGTAGCCTACGAGCAGTACTTC. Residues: CASSLRGQVAYEQYF.

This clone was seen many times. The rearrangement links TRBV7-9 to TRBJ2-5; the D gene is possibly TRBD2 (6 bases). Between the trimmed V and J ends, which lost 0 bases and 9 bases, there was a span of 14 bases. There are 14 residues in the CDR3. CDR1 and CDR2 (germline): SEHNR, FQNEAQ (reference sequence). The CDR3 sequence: CASSLAGRDRSQYF. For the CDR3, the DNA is TGTGCCAGCAGCTTAGCGGGGCGGGACCGTTCCCAGTACTTC.

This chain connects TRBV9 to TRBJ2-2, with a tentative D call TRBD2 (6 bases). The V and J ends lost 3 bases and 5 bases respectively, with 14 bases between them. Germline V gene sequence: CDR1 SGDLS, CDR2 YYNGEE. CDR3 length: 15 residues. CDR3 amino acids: CASSALGGGTGELFF. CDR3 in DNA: TGTGCCAGCAGCGCCCTCGGGGGTGGAACCGGGGAGCTGTTTTTT.

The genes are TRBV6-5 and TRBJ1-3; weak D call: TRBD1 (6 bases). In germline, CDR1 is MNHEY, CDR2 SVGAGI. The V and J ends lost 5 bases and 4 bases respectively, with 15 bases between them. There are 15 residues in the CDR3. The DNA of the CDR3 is TGTGCCAGCAGTCCCGGTGGGACATCAGGAAACACCATATATTTT. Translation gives CASSPGGTSGNTIYF.

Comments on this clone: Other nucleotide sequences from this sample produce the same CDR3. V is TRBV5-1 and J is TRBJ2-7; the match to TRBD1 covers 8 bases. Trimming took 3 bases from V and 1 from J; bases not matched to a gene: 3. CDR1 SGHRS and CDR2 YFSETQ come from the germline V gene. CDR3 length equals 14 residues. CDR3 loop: CASSSGQGSYEQYF. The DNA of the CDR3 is TGCGCCAGCAGCTCCGGACAGGGTTCCTACGAGCAGTACTTC.

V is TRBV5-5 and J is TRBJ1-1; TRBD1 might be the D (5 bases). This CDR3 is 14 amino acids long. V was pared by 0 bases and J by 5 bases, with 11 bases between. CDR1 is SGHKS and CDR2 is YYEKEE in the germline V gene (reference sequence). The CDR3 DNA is TGTGCCAGCAGCTTGGCCAGGGTGGAAACTGAAGCTTTCTTT. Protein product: CASSLARVETEAFF. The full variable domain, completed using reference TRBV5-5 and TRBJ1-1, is DAGVTQSPTHLIKTRGQQVTLRCSPISGHKSVSWYQQVLGQGPQFIFQYYEKEERGRGNFPDRFSARQFPNYSSELNVNALLLGDSALYLCASSLARVETEAFFGQGTRLTVV.

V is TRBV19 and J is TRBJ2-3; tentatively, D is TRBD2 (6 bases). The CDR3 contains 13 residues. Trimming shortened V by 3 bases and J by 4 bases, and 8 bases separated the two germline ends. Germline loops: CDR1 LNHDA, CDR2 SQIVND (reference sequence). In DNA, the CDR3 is TGTGCCAGTAGTATTGGGACTCCAGATACGCAGTATTTT. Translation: CASSIGTPDTQYF.

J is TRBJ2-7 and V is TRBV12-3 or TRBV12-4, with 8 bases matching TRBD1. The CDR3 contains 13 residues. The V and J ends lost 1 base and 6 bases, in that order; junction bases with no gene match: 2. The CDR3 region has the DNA TGTGCCAGCAGTTTAGAGGACAGGGCCGAGCAGTACTTC. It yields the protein CASSLEDRAEQYF.

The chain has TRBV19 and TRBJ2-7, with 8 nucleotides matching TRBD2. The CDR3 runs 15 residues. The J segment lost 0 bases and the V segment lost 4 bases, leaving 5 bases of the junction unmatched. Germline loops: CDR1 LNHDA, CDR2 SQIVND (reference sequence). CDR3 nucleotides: TGTGCCAGTAGTACAGCGGGAGTTTCCTCCTACGAGCAGTACTTC. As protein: CASSTAGVSSYEQYF.

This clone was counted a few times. CDR3 amino acids: CASSLGVTGELFF. The CDR3 DNA reads TGTGCCAGCAGCCTCGGAGTCACCGGGGAGCTGTTTTTT. The chain is built from TRBV3-1 (or the pseudogene TRBV3-2) and TRBJ2-2; D is undetermined. Germline V gene sequence: CDR1 LGHDT, CDR2 YNNKEL (reference sequence). The CDR3 length is 13 residues. Deletions cut 4 bases from V and 4 bases from J, with 7 bases between.

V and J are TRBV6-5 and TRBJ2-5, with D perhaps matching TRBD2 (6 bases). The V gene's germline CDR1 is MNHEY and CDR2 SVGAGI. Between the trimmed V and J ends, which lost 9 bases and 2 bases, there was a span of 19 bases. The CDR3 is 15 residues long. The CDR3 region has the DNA TGTGCCAGTAATTTCCGGGACTCACTTCAAGAGACCCAGTACTTC. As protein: CASNFRDSLQETQYF.

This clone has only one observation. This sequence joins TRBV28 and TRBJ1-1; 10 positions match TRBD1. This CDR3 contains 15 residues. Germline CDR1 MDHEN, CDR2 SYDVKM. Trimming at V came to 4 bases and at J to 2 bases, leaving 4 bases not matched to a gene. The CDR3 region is CASSSATGGNTEAFF. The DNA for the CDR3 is TGTGCCAGCAGTTCAGCGACAGGGGGCAACACTGAAGCTTTCTTT.

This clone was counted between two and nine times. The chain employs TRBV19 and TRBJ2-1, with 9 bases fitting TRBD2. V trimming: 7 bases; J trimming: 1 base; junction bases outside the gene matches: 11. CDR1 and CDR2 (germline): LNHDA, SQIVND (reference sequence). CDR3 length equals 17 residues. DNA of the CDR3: TGTGCCAGTAAGTCTTCCTTGGCGGGAGGGTCCTACAATGAGCAGTTCTTC. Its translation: CASKSSLAGGSYNEQFF. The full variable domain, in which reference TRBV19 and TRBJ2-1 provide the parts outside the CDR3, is DGGITQSPKYLFRKEGQNVTLSCEQNLNHDAMYWYRQDPGQGLRLIYYSQIVNDFQKGDIAEGYSVSREKKESFPLTVTSAQKNPTAFYLCASKSSLAGGSYNEQFFGPGTRLTVL.

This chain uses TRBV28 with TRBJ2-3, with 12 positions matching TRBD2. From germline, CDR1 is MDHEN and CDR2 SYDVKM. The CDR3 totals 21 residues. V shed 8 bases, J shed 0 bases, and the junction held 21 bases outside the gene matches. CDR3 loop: CASPPSGLAGGERSSTDTQYF. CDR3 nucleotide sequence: TGTGCCAGCCCCCCTTCTGGGCTAGCGGGAGGGGAACGTTCTAGCACAGATACGCAGTATTTT. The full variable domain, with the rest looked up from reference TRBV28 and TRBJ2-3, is DVKVTQSSRYLVKRTGEKVFLECVQDMDHENMFWYRQDPGLGLRLIYFSYDVKMKEKGDIPEGYSVSREKKERFSLILESASTNQTSMYLCASPPSGLAGGERSSTDTQYFGPGTRLTVL.

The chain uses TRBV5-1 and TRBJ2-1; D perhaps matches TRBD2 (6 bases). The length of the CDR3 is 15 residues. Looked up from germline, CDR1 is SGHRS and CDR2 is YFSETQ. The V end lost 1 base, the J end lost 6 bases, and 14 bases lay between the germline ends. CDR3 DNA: TGCGCCAGCAGCTTGACGGGAGTCTCCAGCAATGAGCAGTTCTTC. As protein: CASSLTGVSSNEQFF. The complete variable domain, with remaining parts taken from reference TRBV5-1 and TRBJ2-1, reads KAGVTQTPRYLIKTRGQQVTLSCSPISGHRSVSWYQQTPGQGLQFLFEYFSETQRNKGNFPGRFSGRQFSNSRSEMNVSTLELGDSALYLCASSLTGVSSNEQFFGPGTRLTVL.

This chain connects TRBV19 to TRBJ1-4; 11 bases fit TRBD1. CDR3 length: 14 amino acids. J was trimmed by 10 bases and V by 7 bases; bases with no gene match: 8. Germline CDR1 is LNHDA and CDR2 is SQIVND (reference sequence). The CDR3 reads CASNIGQGAGKLFF. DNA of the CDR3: TGTGCCAGTAATATTGGACAGGGGGCCGGAAAACTGTTTTTT.

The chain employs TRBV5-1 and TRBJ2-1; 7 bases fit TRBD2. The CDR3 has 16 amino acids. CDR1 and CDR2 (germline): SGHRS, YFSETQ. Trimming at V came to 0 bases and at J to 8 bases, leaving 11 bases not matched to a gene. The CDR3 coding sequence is TGCGCCAGCAGCTTGGCCGCGACTAGCCGAGGCGATGAGCAGTTCTTC. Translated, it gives CASSLAATSRGDEQFF.

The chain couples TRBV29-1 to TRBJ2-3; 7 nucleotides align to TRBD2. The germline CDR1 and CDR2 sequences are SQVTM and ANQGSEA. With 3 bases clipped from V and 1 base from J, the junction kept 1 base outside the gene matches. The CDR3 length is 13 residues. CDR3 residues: CSVDGGGTDTQYF. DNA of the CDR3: TGCAGCGTTGATGGGGGGGGCACAGATACGCAGTATTTT.

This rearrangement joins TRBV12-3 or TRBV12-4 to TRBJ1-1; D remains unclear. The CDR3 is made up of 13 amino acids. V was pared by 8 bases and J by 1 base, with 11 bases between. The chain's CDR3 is CASGQWANTEAFF. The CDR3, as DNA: TGTGCCAGCGGCCAATGGGCGAACACTGAAGCTTTCTTT.

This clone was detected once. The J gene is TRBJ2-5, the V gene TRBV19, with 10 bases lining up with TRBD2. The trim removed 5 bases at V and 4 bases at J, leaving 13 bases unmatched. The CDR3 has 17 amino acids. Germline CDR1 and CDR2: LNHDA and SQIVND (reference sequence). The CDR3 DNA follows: TGTGCCAGTAGTGTCAGGGGTCTAGCGGGAGTGGCAGAGACCCAGTACTTC. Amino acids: CASSVRGLAGVAETQYF.

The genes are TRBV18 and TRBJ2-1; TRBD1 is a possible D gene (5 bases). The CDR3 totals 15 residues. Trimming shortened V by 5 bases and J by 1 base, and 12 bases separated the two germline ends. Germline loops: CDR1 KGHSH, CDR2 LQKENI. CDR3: CASSSDTRSYNEQFF. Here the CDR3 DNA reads TGTGCCAGCTCATCGGACACGCGATCCTACAATGAGCAGTTCTTC.

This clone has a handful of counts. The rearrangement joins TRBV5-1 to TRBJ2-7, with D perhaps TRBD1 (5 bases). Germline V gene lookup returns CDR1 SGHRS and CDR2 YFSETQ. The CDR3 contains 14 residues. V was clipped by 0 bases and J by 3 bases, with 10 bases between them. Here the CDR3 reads CASSLGQSLYEQYF. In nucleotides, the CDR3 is TGCGCCAGCAGCTTGGGACAGTCTCTCTACGAGCAGTACTTC. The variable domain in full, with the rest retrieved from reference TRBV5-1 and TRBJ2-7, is KAGVTQTPRYLIKTRGQQVTLSCSPISGHRSVSWYQQTPGQGLQFLFEYFSETQRNKGNFPGRFSGRQFSNSRSEMNVSTLELGDSALYLCASSLGQSLYEQYFGPGTRLTVT.

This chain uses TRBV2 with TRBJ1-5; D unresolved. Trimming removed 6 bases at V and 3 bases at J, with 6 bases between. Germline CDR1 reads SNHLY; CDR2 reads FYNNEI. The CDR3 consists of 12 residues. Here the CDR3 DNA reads TGTGCCAGCAGCAGGATCAATCAGCCCCAGCATTTT. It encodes CASSRINQPQHF.

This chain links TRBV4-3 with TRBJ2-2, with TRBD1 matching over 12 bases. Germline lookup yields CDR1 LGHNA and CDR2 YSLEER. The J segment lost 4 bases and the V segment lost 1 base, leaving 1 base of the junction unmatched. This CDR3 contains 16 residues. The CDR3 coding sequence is TGCGCCAGCAGCCAAGCGGGACAGGGGGCCACCGGGGAGCTGTTTTTT. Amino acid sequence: CASSQAGQGATGELFF.

CDR3 coding DNA: TGTGCCAGCAGTTTTTTGAGCTACGAGCAGTACTTC. It specifies CASSFLSYEQYF. V and J are TRBV28 and TRBJ2-7, with D uncertain. The V end was cut by 3 bases, the J end by 3 bases, with 6 bases between. Germline V CDR1 and CDR2: MDHEN, SYDVKM. The CDR3 is made up of 12 amino acids.

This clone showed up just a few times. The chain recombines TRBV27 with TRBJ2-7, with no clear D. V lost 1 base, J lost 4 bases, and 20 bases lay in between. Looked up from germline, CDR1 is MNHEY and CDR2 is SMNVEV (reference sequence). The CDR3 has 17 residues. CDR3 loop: CASSLYPPLVRWYEQYF. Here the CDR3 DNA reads TGTGCCAGCAGTTTATATCCCCCCTTAGTCCGGTGGTACGAGCAGTACTTC.